These 25 T cell receptor beta chains were all obtained from the same sample, sequenced in a study of T cells after yellow fever vaccination (dated by TCRdb to between 2017 and 2020). In light of the paper, this sample's treatment or condition label describes: live attenuated yellow fever vaccine strain. The library was prepared using 5' RACE. The reads were generated on an Illumina HiSeq 2500. TCRdb reran the public reads through fastp at Q25 and MiXCR, keeping productive beta chains. Each CDR3 protein gets just one entry, which takes the most common genes and DNA from the rows behind it. For this sample there are approximately 260,000 distinct CDR3 sequences; 10% to 15% appear just once. Less than 0.55% of the sample lies in the top ten. The sample consisted of CD4+ T cells sorted from PBMCs, taken 45 days after the yellow fever booster vaccination. Receptor source: a man aged 25-45 years who received the YFV17D yellow fever vaccine.

V gene TRBV20-1 combines with J gene TRBJ2-1; 9 positions match TRBD2. CDR1 DFQATT and CDR2 SNEGSKA come from the germline V gene (reference sequence). V shed 2 bases and J 4 bases; nucleotides not matched to a gene: 6. This CDR3 contains 15 residues. The CDR3 bases are TGCAGTGCTAGATACGGTAGCGGGAGATACAATGAGCAGTTCTTC. Protein: CSARYGSGRYNEQFF.

The rearrangement uses TRBV6-2 or TRBV6-3 and TRBJ2-7, with TRBD1 matching over 7 bases. CDR1 is MNHEY, CDR2 SVGEGT, per germline. Trimming removed 4 bases from V and 5 bases from J; junction bases left unmatched: 5. The CDR3 has 13 residues. The CDR3 coding sequence is TGTGCCAGCAGTTCGACAGGGAATCACGAGCAGTACTTC. Translating it yields CASSSTGNHEQYF.

The rearrangement uses TRBV7-3 and TRBJ2-1; D is unclear. Trimming removed 2 bases from V and 0 bases from J, with 8 bases in between. Per germline, CDR1 SGHTA and CDR2 FQGTGA. This CDR3 region has 15 residues. The CDR3 bases are TGTGCCAGCAGCTTAGTCGTAAGCTCCTACAATGAGCAGTTCTTC. This sequence encodes CASSLVVSSYNEQFF.

This chain uses TRBV6-5 with TRBJ2-7, with D tentatively TRBD1 (6 bases). This CDR3 has 15 residues. The V end was cut by 4 bases, the J end by 3 bases, with 16 bases between. CDR1 and CDR2 (germline): MNHEY, SVGAGI. The CDR3, as DNA: TGTGCCAGCAGTTCGACAGGAATAGGGTACTACGAGCAGTACTTC. This sequence encodes CASSSTGIGYYEQYF.

This chain links TRBV5-5 with TRBJ1-5, with D possibly being TRBD1 (6 bases). The CDR3 is 14 residues long. V was shortened by 0 bases and J by 6 bases, with 10 bases between the two germline ends. From germline, CDR1 is SGHKS and CDR2 YYEKEE (reference sequence). CDR3: CASSLDRALQPQHF. In DNA, the CDR3 is TGTGCCAGCAGCTTGGACAGGGCGCTTCAGCCCCAGCATTTT.

In this sample, this clonotype turned up many times. The chain couples TRBV20-1 to TRBJ2-7; D remains unclear. The CDR3 extends over 13 amino acids. The germline CDR1 and CDR2 sequences are DFQATT and SNEGSKA (reference sequence). Trimming took 4 bases from V and 1 from J, leaving 11 bases between them. CDR3 loop: CSATRPVSYEQYF. CDR3 nucleotide sequence: TGCAGTGCTACCAGACCGGTATCCTACGAGCAGTACTTC.

V gene TRBV20-1 combines with J gene TRBJ2-3, with D unresolved. This CDR3 has 13 residues. Germline V gene lookup returns CDR1 DFQATT and CDR2 SNEGSKA (reference sequence). Trimming stripped 2 bases from V and 3 bases from J, with 9 bases between. The chain's CDR3 is CSARRSATDTQYF. The CDR3 DNA reads as TGCAGTGCTAGAAGGTCCGCAACAGATACGCAGTATTTT.

This clonotype showed up just a few times. The chain uses TRBV11-2 and TRBJ2-1, with D possibly TRBD2 on 5 matching bases. From germline, CDR1 is SGHAT and CDR2 FQNNGV. The CDR3 has 20 residues. Deletions cut 4 bases from V and 0 bases from J, with 25 bases between. For the CDR3, the DNA is TGTGCCAGCAGCTCCGGGGAGCCCAAATTTTACGATAGCTCCTACAATGAGCAGTTCTTC. It is translated as CASSSGEPKFYDSSYNEQFF.

In its sample, this clonotype was seen many times. The J gene is TRBJ2-3, the V gene TRBV12-3 or TRBV12-4; D could derive from TRBD1 or TRBD2 (5 bases each). The germline V and J ends were trimmed by 3 bases and 6 bases, with 19 bases remaining between them. This CDR3 is built from 16 residues. Written as DNA, the CDR3 is TGTGCCAGCAGTTTCGTTCGGGGCACCCTTTGGGATACGCAGTATTTT. Its protein product is CASSFVRGTLWDTQYF.

This clonotype was seen more than once but under ten times. The gene calls are TRBV6-5 and TRBJ2-7; 9 bases match TRBD1. The CDR3 length is 14 residues. After removal of 2 bases from V and 7 bases from J, the junction contained 6 bases not matched to a gene. Germline CDR1 reads MNHEY; CDR2 reads SVGAGI. This CDR3 reads CASSYPGQGLEQYF. DNA for the CDR3: TGTGCCAGCAGTTACCCGGGACAGGGATTGGAGCAGTACTTC.

This clonotype was counted a few times. V usage is TRBV7-2 and J usage is TRBJ2-5; TRBD1 might be the D (5 bases). V was clipped by 0 bases and J by 2 bases, with 13 bases between them. This CDR3 region has 16 residues. Germline V gene sequence: CDR1 SGHTA, CDR2 FQGNSA. The DNA of the CDR3 is TGTGCCAGCAGCTTAGCCACTTCTCAGGGACAAGAGACCCAGTACTTC. Protein: CASSLATSQGQETQYF.

This rearrangement joins TRBV7-9 to TRBJ2-5, with D maybe TRBD1 (6 bases). Germline V gives CDR1 SEHNR, CDR2 FQNEAQ (reference sequence). V was clipped by 9 bases and J by 7 bases, with 18 bases between them. The CDR3 has 13 amino acids. The CDR3 loop reads CASKQGALGTQYF. CDR3 coding DNA: TGTGCCAGTAAACAGGGAGCGCTTGGGACCCAGTACTTC. Full variable domain (missing parts from reference TRBV7-9 and TRBJ2-5): DTGVSQNPRHKITKRGQNVTFRCDPISEHNRLYWYRQTLGQGPEFLTYFQNEAQLEKSRLLSDRFSAERPKGSFSTLEIQRTEQGDSAMYLCASKQGALGTQYFGPGTRLLVL.

Many counts were recorded for this clonotype. The V and J genes are TRBV5-1 and TRBJ2-7; D not certain. The germline CDR1 and CDR2 sequences are SGHRS and YFSETQ. V shed 2 bases and J shed 3 bases, with 12 bases lying between them. This CDR3 contains 14 residues. In nucleotides, the CDR3 is TGCGCCAGCAGCTTTAGCCACAGATACTACGAGCAGTACTTC. It translates to CASSFSHRYYEQYF.

V is TRBV24-1 and J is TRBJ2-7; maybe TRBD1 (6 bases). Trimming took 6 bases from V and 4 from J, leaving 15 bases between them. The CDR3 contains 14 residues. Germline loops: CDR1 KGHDR, CDR2 SFDVKD. The CDR3 region has the DNA TGTGCCACCAGTATGGGACAAAGATTTTACGAGCAGTACTTC. Protein product: CATSMGQRFYEQYF.

There are a few counts of this clonotype. The rearrangement links TRBV29-1 to TRBJ1-1; perhaps TRBD1 as D (6 bases). Germline V gene data show CDR1 as SQVTM and CDR2 as ANQGSEA. Trimming removed 8 bases at V and 5 bases at J, with 12 bases between. The CDR3 extends over 11 amino acids. As DNA, the CDR3 is TGCAGCTCTACAGACAGGACTGAAGCTTTCTTT. Translating gives CSSTDRTEAFF.

The sample holds a few counts of this clonotype. The chain couples TRBV12-3 or TRBV12-4 to TRBJ2-3; 7 bases agree with TRBD1. Trimming took 3 bases from V and 1 from J; bases not matched to a gene: 4. The CDR3 has 15 residues. The CDR3 coding sequence is TGTGCCAGCAGTTTTAGAACAGGGGGCACAGATACGCAGTATTTT. Its translation: CASSFRTGGTDTQYF.

The chain employs TRBV18 and TRBJ2-7, with 9 nucleotides matching TRBD1. The CDR3 spans 14 residues. V dropped 3 bases and J dropped 7; count of bases not matched to a gene: 7. Germline CDR1 is KGHSH and CDR2 is LQKENI. In nucleotides, the CDR3 is TGTGCCAGCTCACCTCGGGACAGGGCATGGGAGCAGTACTTC. Protein: CASSPRDRAWEQYF.

In this sample, this clonotype turned up a few times. The chain uses TRBV2 and TRBJ2-5; 9 nucleotides match TRBD1. The CDR3 is made up of 14 amino acids. Losses at the gene ends were 6 bases for V and 4 bases for J; bases not matched to a gene: 6. Germline V gives CDR1 SNHLY, CDR2 FYNNEI. This CDR3 is CASSWGQGGETQYF. The CDR3 region has the DNA TGTGCCAGCAGCTGGGGACAGGGAGGAGAGACCCAGTACTTC.

The chain joins TRBV4-3 to TRBJ2-1, with D perhaps given as TRBD1 or TRBD2 (5 bases each). The germline V gene encodes CDR1 LGHNA and CDR2 YSLEER. The CDR3 sequence is 16 residues long. V shed 4 bases and J shed 0 bases, with 13 bases lying between them. CDR3 in amino acids: CASSRNGASSYNEQFF. The CDR3 DNA follows: TGCGCCAGCAGCCGGAACGGGGCCAGCTCCTACAATGAGCAGTTCTTC.

The gene calls are TRBV23-1 and TRBJ2-2; no firm D call. TRBV23-1 is labeled an ORF, and its function is uncertain. Trimming stripped 6 bases from V and 6 bases from J, with 26 bases between. The CDR3 is 18 residues long. The CDR3 nucleotides read TGCGCCAGCAGCCCAACAGCTTATAGCTCCGGTGGGGCCGGGGAGCTGTTTTTT. The encoded protein is CASSPTAYSSGGAGELFF.

This sequence joins TRBV28 and TRBJ2-4, with D tentatively TRBD1 or TRBD2 (5 bases each). The CDR3 totals 14 residues. In germline, CDR1 is MDHEN, CDR2 SYDVKM. V was pared by 3 bases and J by 1 base, with 7 bases between. The CDR3 loop reads CASSFGTAKNIQYF. In nucleotides, the CDR3 is TGTGCCAGCAGTTTTGGGACGGCCAAAAACATTCAGTACTTC.

This clonotype came up many times. The chain combines TRBV5-1 with TRBJ2-7; the match to TRBD2 covers 11 bases. Germline values: CDR1 SGHRS, CDR2 YFSETQ. The CDR3 is 14 amino acids. Losses at the gene ends were 4 bases for V and 4 bases for J; bases not matched to a gene: 4. The CDR3 nucleotides read TGCGCCAGCAGCACCGGGACTAGCGGATACGAGCAGTACTTC. It codes for CASSTGTSGYEQYF. The full variable domain, rest sourced from reference TRBV5-1 and TRBJ2-7, is KAGVTQTPRYLIKTRGQQVTLSCSPISGHRSVSWYQQTPGQGLQFLFEYFSETQRNKGNFPGRFSGRQFSNSRSEMNVSTLELGDSALYLCASSTGTSGYEQYFGPGTRLTVT.

In its sample, this clonotype was seen a few times. CDR3 DNA: TGTGCCAGCAGTTACTCCAGCGGGCAGCCCTACGAGCAGTACTTC. Its protein product is CASSYSSGQPYEQYF. The rearrangement uses TRBV6-5 and TRBJ2-7, with a weak D call TRBD2 (6 bases). Germline V lookup: CDR1 MNHEY, CDR2 SVGAGI. Trimming cost V 0 bases and J 2 bases, with 11 bases left between them. The CDR3 consists of 15 residues.

This clonotype was counted between two and nine times. J is TRBJ2-7 and V is TRBV10-3; TRBD2 aligns across 11 bases. The trim removed 9 bases at V and 3 bases at J, leaving 4 bases unmatched. CDR1 and CDR2 (germline): ENHRY, SYGVKD. This CDR3 comprises 13 residues. The DNA for the CDR3 is TGTGCCATTAGTACTAGCGGGAGCTACGAGCAGTACTTC. Its protein product is CAISTSGSYEQYF.

V gene TRBV24-1 combines with J gene TRBJ2-1; a possible D gene is TRBD1 (6 bases). This CDR3 is built from 16 residues. CDR1 KGHDR and CDR2 SFDVKD come from the germline V gene. Between the trimmed V and J ends, which lost 1 base and 0 bases, there was a span of 9 bases. The CDR3 region is CATSDFGGNSYNEQFF. In DNA, the CDR3 is TGTGCCACCAGTGATTTTGGGGGCAACTCCTACAATGAGCAGTTCTTC.